This record covers a single T cell receptor beta chain. Isolating PBMCs gave at least 6.5 million of these cells per sample. Primed by a sample-barcoded 5' primer and a J-beta primer mix, a second PCR proceeded for about 6 to 11 cycles. TCRdb analysed the 5' RACE reads with MiXCR anew, one entry per CDR3 protein. Of around 990,000 distinct CDR3 sequences in the sample, roughly a quarter were seen once. This sample was included in a study of blood T cells in healthy people across ages. The CDR3 has 15 amino acids. With 5 bases clipped from V and 3 bases from J, the junction kept 10 bases outside the gene matches. Germline-derived CDR1 and CDR2 are SEHNR and FQNEAQ (reference sequence). These data were also reused for a study on T cells of mothers and their children. That report notes: Three healthy Caucasian mothers and their six children donated. It was through the M1S primer of the second PCR that sample barcodes and 2-4 random nucleotides were added. Sequencing got over 8 million TCR beta CDR3 reads from each mother and roughly 2.7 million from each child.

This clonotype was sampled from a girl aged 2 to 9 in good health. V is TRBV7-9 and J is TRBJ2-7; 7 bases are shared with TRBD1. Sequenced: blood. The CDR3 region is CASSPQTGTDYEQYF. The CDR3 nucleotides read TGTGCCAGCAGCCCTCAAACCGGGACAGACTACGAGCAGTACTTC. Variable domain in full (rest from reference TRBV7-9 and TRBJ2-7): DTGVSQNPRHKITKRGQNVTFRCDPISEHNRLYWYRQTLGQGPEFLTYFQNEAQLEKSRLLSDRFSAERPKGSFSTLEIQRTEQGDSAMYLCASSPQTGTDYEQYFGPGTRLTVT.